This is a list of T cell receptor beta chains from one sample in a study of blood T cell repertoires in COVID-19. This table comes from immunoSEQ multiplex PCR, and its TCRdb copy is limited to in-frame clones, with some not included. Here the sample spans over 250,000 clones, about nine tenths being singletons. Sequencing was carried out using peripheral blood. The source of these receptors is a woman aged 25-40 years with COVID-19, enrolled during active disease. Both conserved end residues are part of each CDR3. D genes are given only for firm matches. Rows may omit the clone size; those that give it use once, few, many or a size class.

TRBV5-1,TRBJ1-5,NA,TRBD1,CASSWGQGEQPQHF,TGCGCCAGCAGCTGGGGACAGGGGGAACAGCCCCAGCATTTT
TRBV6-5,TRBJ1-2,NA,NA,CASRDNLGYTF,TGTGCCAGCAGGGACAACTTGGGGTACACCTTC
TRBV29-1,TRBJ1-1,NA,NA,CSFLAQANTEAFF,TGCAGTTTTTTGGCTCAGGCGAACACTGAAGCTTTCTTT
TRBV12-5,TRBJ1-2,NA,NA,CASGLSTEDGYTF,TGTGCTAGTGGTTTGTCGACAGAAGATGGCTACACCTTC
TRBV10-3,TRBJ1-4,NA,NA,CAISESTVNEKLFF,TGTGCCATCAGTGAGTCAACGGTTAATGAAAAACTGTTTTTT
TRBV27,TRBJ1-1,NA,NA,CASSLSFGSNTEAFF,TGTGCCAGCAGTTTATCTTTTGGCTCGAACACTGAAGCTTTCTTT
TRBV11-2,TRBJ1-2,NA,TRBD1,CASSLVSGQGTYGYTF,TGTGCCAGCAGCTTAGTATCGGGACAGGGGACCTATGGCTACACCTTC
TRBV5-1,TRBJ1-1,NA,NA,CASTLSVGRNTEAFF,TGCGCCAGCACCCTCAGCGTGGGTCGTAACACTGAAGCTTTCTTT
TRBV2,TRBJ1-5,NA,NA,CASTGYSNQPQHF,TGTGCCAGCACGGGGTATAGCAATCAGCCCCAGCATTTT
TRBV7-8,TRBJ1-5,NA,TRBD1,CASSRGQGAVQPQHF,TGTGCCAGCAGCCGCGGACAGGGGGCGGTTCAGCCCCAGCATTTT
TRBV12-3/TRBV12-4,TRBJ2-5,NA,NA,CASSFGSQETQYF,TGTGCCAGCAGTTTCGGGAGCCAAGAGACCCAGTACTTC
TRBV6-5,TRBJ1-5,NA,NA,CASKETVYQPQHF,TGTGCCAGCAAGGAGACAGTATATCAGCCCCAGCATTTT
TRBV2,TRBJ2-3,NA,TRBD2,CASKMGLASDTQYF,TGTGCCAGCAAGATGGGACTAGCTTCGGATACGCAGTATTTT
TRBV7-2,TRBJ2-7,NA,NA,CASSLDPRREQYF,TGTGCCAGCAGCTTAGATCCCCGGAGAGAGCAGTACTTC
TRBV14,TRBJ2-4,NA,TRBD2,CASSQEAAGRNIQYF,TGTGCCAGCAGCCAAGAAGCAGCGGGAAGGAACATTCAGTACTTC
TRBV2,TRBJ1-1,NA,TRBD1,CASSGQQNTEAFF,TGTGCCAGCTCGGGACAGCAGAACACTGAAGCTTTCTTT
TRBV19,TRBJ2-2,once,TRBD1,CASSDRAGELFF,TGTGCCAGTAGTGACAGGGCTGGGGAGCTGTTTTTT
TRBV12-3/TRBV12-4,TRBJ1-3,NA,NA,CASSPTSGNTIYF,TGTGCCAGCAGTCCAACAAGTGGAAACACCATATATTTT
TRBV28,TRBJ1-5,once,NA,CASRVSSQPQHF,TGTGCCAGCAGGGTCTCGAGTCAGCCCCAGCATTTT
TRBV30,TRBJ1-3,NA,NA,CAFQGHGGNTIYF,TGTGCCTTCCAGGGCCATGGTGGAAACACCATATATTTT
TRBV4-2,TRBJ2-1,NA,NA,CASSLGGNEQFF,TGTGCCAGCAGCCTTGGGGGGAATGAGCAGTTCTTC
TRBV5-8,TRBJ1-6,NA,NA,CASSLVPYYNSPLHF,TGTGCCAGCAGCTTGGTACCCTATTATAATTCACCCCTCCACTTT
TRBV10-3,TRBJ1-2,NA,NA,CAISETGNYGYTF,TGTGCCATCAGTGAGACAGGGAACTATGGCTACACCTTC
TRBV18,TRBJ1-3,NA,NA,CASSPSRVENTIYF,TGTGCCAGCTCACCATCCAGGGTGGAAAACACCATATATTTT
TRBV30,TRBJ1-1,NA,TRBD1,CAWRGDRGAAFF,TGTGCCTGGAGGGGGGACAGGGGGGCAGCTTTCTTT
TRBV5-1,TRBJ1-1,NA,NA,CASSLAPPTGEAFF,TGCGCCAGCAGCTTGGCCCCCCCAACAGGGGAAGCTTTCTTT
TRBV11-2,TRBJ1-4,NA,TRBD1,CASSLRGQQNEKLFF,TGTGCCAGCAGCTTAAGGGGACAGCAAAATGAAAAACTGTTTTTT
TRBV5-5,TRBJ1-5,NA,NA,CASSLAGGNQPQHF,TGTGCCAGCAGCTTAGCGGGGGGCAATCAGCCCCAGCATTTT
TRBV7-2,TRBJ2-2,NA,TRBD2,CASSTSGTSGRQTGELFF,TGTGCCAGCAGCACGAGTGGGACTAGCGGGAGACAAACCGGGGAGCTGTTTTTT
TRBV7-2,TRBJ1-1,NA,NA,CASSRGEIRGGTEAFF,TGTGCCAGCAGCCGCGGCGAAATCAGGGGAGGGACTGAAGCTTTCTTT
TRBV5-5,TRBJ1-2,once,TRBD1,CASSLAGQGGNYGYTF,TGTGCCAGCAGCCTGGCGGGACAGGGGGGGAACTATGGCTACACCTTC
TRBV10-1,TRBJ2-7,NA,TRBD1,CASSEGTGAYEQYF,TGCGCCAGCAGTGAAGGGACAGGGGCCTACGAGCAGTACTTC
TRBV10-2,TRBJ1-5,NA,TRBD1,CASCDRVRQPQHF,TGCGCCAGCTGCGACAGGGTCAGGCAGCCCCAGCATTTT
TRBV25-1,TRBJ1-1,NA,NA,CASSGTAAQAFF,TGTGCCAGCAGTGGGACAGCGGCACAAGCTTTCTTT
TRBV19,TRBJ2-1,NA,NA,CASSTLRGLSYNEQFF,TGTGCCAGTAGTACACTTCGGGGATTATCCTACAATGAGCAGTTCTTC
TRBV27,TRBJ1-6,few,TRBD1,CASSPGGDSSPLHF,TGTGCCAGCAGCCCAGGGGGCGACAGTTCACCCCTCCACTTT
TRBV19,TRBJ1-5,NA,NA,CASSITEYSNQPQHF,TGTGCCAGTAGTATTACGGAGTATAGCAATCAGCCCCAGCATTTT
TRBV10-2,TRBJ2-7,NA,NA,CASRGPRERGTYEQYF,TGCGCCAGCAGGGGACCCCGGGAGAGGGGAACCTACGAGCAGTACTTC
TRBV27,TRBJ2-7,NA,NA,CASSLRDSGYEQYF,TGTGCCAGCAGTTTAAGGGACAGCGGGTACGAGCAGTACTTC
TRBV30,TRBJ2-1,NA,NA,CAWSVGLLNNEQFF,TGTGCCTGGAGTGTAGGACTGTTAAACAATGAGCAGTTCTTC
TRBV5-1,TRBJ2-2,once,NA,CASSLVAGRTTGELFF,TGCGCCAGCAGCTTGGTCGCAGGAAGAACCACCGGGGAGCTGTTTTTT
TRBV29-1,TRBJ2-3,NA,NA,CSVEPWLSTDTQYF,TGCAGCGTTGAACCTTGGCTGAGCACAGATACGCAGTATTTT
TRBV11-2,TRBJ2-7,NA,TRBD1,CASSPPDRIPTYEQYF,TGTGCCAGCAGCCCCCCGGACAGGATTCCTACCTACGAGCAGTACTTC
TRBV7-3,TRBJ2-2,NA,NA,CASSLIGAGRTGELFF,TGTGCCAGCAGCTTAATAGGGGCAGGGCGTACCGGGGAGCTGTTTTTT
TRBV5-6,TRBJ1-4,NA,NA,CASTNWGSPGSSEKLFF,TGTGCCAGCACCAATTGGGGCAGCCCTGGGTCGAGTGAAAAACTGTTTTTT
TRBV7-5,TRBJ1-1,NA,NA,CVRSTPSEGAFF,TGTGTCAGAAGCACACCCTCGGAGGGAGCTTTCTTT
TRBV28,TRBJ2-2,NA,NA,CASSPLGGGKTGELFF,TGTGCCAGCAGTCCCCTCGGTGGGGGGAAAACCGGGGAGCTGTTTTTT
TRBV6-5,TRBJ2-7,NA,NA,CASSDSVGINEQYF,TGTGCCAGCAGTGACTCAGTCGGTATCAACGAGCAGTACTTC
TRBV6-1,TRBJ2-1,few,TRBD2,CASSERIAGLYNEQFF,TGTGCCAGCAGTGAGCGGATAGCGGGATTATACAATGAGCAGTTCTTC
TRBV18,TRBJ2-5,NA,NA,CASSPRGKQETQYF,TGTGCCAGCTCACCCCGAGGGAAACAAGAGACCCAGTACTTC
TRBV5-4,TRBJ1-3,NA,TRBD1,CASSRTGTYTIYF,TGTGCCAGCAGCCGGACAGGGACCTACACCATATATTTT
TRBV4-1,TRBJ2-7,NA,TRBD1,CASSQDTGQGDYEQYF,TGCGCCAGCAGCCAAGATACCGGACAGGGAGACTACGAGCAGTACTTC
TRBV5-1,TRBJ2-2,NA,NA,CASSSWGANTGELFF,TGCGCCAGCAGTTCCTGGGGGGCGAACACCGGGGAGCTGTTTTTT
TRBV28,TRBJ2-7,NA,NA,CASSLYGTFYEQYF,TGTGCCAGCAGTTTATATGGGACATTCTACGAGCAGTACTTC